A selection of T cell receptor beta chains follows, all from one sample in a study of spatial heterogeneity in lung cancer. TCRdb fed the 5' RACE reads into MiXCR, producing one record per CDR3 protein. The sample contains some 78,000 distinct CDR3 sequences, 7.5% to 9.5% of which appear only once. The starting material was PBMCs, obtained at surgery. The receptor set was obtained from a male donor with early-stage non-small cell lung cancer. Both conserved end residues are part of each CDR3. D genes are given only for firm matches. Expanded clones get a size class; other rows say once, few or many, or leave the size out.

d_gene,j_gene,len,v_gene,abundance,CDR3aa,CDR3nt
-,TRBJ1-1,13,TRBV29-1,many,CSHIIQQNTEAFF,TGCAGCCATATTATACAGCAGAACACTGAAGCTTTCTTT
-,TRBJ1-5,14,TRBV28,many,CASSSMAGQQPQHF,TGTGCCAGCAGTTCCATGGCAGGTCAACAGCCCCAGCATTTT
-,TRBJ2-7,16,TRBV20-1,many,CSARDLRSSGPYEQYF,TGCAGTGCTAGAGATCTCAGGAGCAGCGGACCTTACGAGCAGTACTTC
TRBD1,TRBJ1-6,13,TRBV2,-,CARQGERNSPLHF,TGTGCCCGACAGGGGGAGAGAAATTCACCCCTCCACTTT
TRBD2,TRBJ2-1,14,TRBV7-8,-,CASSLGGGNNEQFF,TGTGCCAGCAGCTTGGGCGGGGGAAACAATGAGCAGTTCTTC
-,TRBJ2-7,13,TRBV29-1,many,CSVKDQGRHEQYF,TGCAGCGTTAAAGATCAAGGGCGGCACGAGCAGTACTTC
-,TRBJ2-2,15,TRBV27,many,CASSPRSGNTGELFF,TGTGCCAGCAGTCCCCGTAGCGGGAACACCGGGGAGCTGTTTTTT
-,TRBJ1-5,12,TRBV7-2,-,CASSPYNQPQHF,TGTGCCAGCAGCCCTTACAATCAGCCCCAGCATTTT
-,TRBJ2-1,14,TRBV5-5,many,CASSLAGVFNEQFF,TGTGCCAGCAGCTTAGCGGGCGTCTTCAATGAGCAGTTCTTC
TRBD2,TRBJ2-1,16,TRBV4-1,once,CASSQETSGTYNEQFF,TGCGCCAGCAGCCAAGAGACTAGCGGGACATACAATGAGCAGTTCTTC
-,TRBJ2-3,13,TRBV30,many,CAWGKDYQDTQYF,TGTGCCTGGGGCAAGGACTATCAGGATACGCAGTATTTT
TRBD1,TRBJ2-7,15,TRBV4-1,many,CASSQTTGEAYEQYF,TGCGCCAGCAGCCAGACGACAGGGGAAGCCTACGAGCAGTACTTC
-,TRBJ1-1,15,TRBV20-1,many,CSASEEVFGNTEAFF,TGCAGTGCTAGCGAGGAGGTTTTTGGAAACACTGAAGCTTTCTTT
-,TRBJ2-7,15,TRBV27,many,CASRVQGPGAYEQYF,TGTGCCAGTAGAGTACAGGGCCCGGGGGCCTACGAGCAGTACTTC
-,TRBJ2-3,16,TRBV27,-,CASSSLTGVSTDTQYF,TGTGCCAGCAGTTCCTTAACGGGAGTCAGCACAGATACGCAGTATTTT
TRBD1,TRBJ2-3,15,TRBV5-1,many,CASSLDRGRTDTQYF,TGCGCCAGCAGCTTGGACAGGGGGCGTACAGATACGCAGTATTTT
TRBD1,TRBJ2-7,14,TRBV7-9,many,CASSSTQGGYEQYF,TGTGCCAGCAGCTCTACACAGGGGGGCTACGAGCAGTACTTC
-,TRBJ2-5,14,TRBV7-9,many,CASSLVESKETQYF,TGTGCCAGCAGCTTAGTGGAGTCAAAAGAGACCCAGTACTTC
-,TRBJ2-7,13,TRBV24-1,many,CATSHAGEYEQYF,TGTGCCACCAGCCACGCAGGGGAGTACGAGCAGTACTTC
TRBD2,TRBJ2-2,17,TRBV7-3,-,CASSLTGTSGSAGELFF,TGTGCCAGCAGCTTAACCGGGACTAGCGGGAGCGCCGGGGAGCTGTTTTTT
-,TRBJ1-6,15,TRBV4-2,many,CASSQNPEGNSPLHF,TGTGCCAGCAGCCAAAACCCGGAGGGTAATTCACCCCTCCACTTT
TRBD2,TRBJ2-7,16,TRBV10-3,many,CAISPGLAGGPGEQYF,TGTGCCATCAGTCCGGGACTAGCGGGAGGGCCCGGCGAGCAGTACTTC
TRBD1,TRBJ2-7,13,TRBV29-1,many,CSVRTGGYNEQYF,TGCAGCGTGCGGACAGGGGGCTATAACGAGCAGTACTTC
TRBD2,TRBJ2-2,15,TRBV6-4,many,CASSPLAGDTGELFF,TGTGCCAGCAGTCCCCTGGCGGGGGACACCGGGGAGCTGTTTTTT
TRBD1,TRBJ2-7,15,TRBV10-3,many,CAISEATGDSYEQYF,TGTGCCATCAGTGAAGCGACAGGGGACTCCTACGAGCAGTACTTC
TRBD1,TRBJ2-1,14,TRBV7-6,few,CASSSPQGANEQFF,TGTGCCAGCAGCTCTCCCCAGGGGGCCAATGAGCAGTTCTTC
TRBD2,TRBJ2-4,18,TRBV7-2,many,CASSLVFSGSGAKNIQYF,TGTGCCAGCAGCTTAGTCTTTAGCGGGAGCGGGGCCAAAAACATTCAGTACTTC
-,TRBJ1-1,15,TRBV12-5,few,CASGLVEGAATEAFF,TGTGCTAGTGGTTTGGTTGAGGGCGCAGCCACTGAAGCTTTCTTT
TRBD1,TRBJ2-7,14,TRBV18,few,CASSPSGQAYEQYF,TGTGCCAGCTCACCTTCCGGACAGGCCTACGAGCAGTACTTC
-,TRBJ2-3,14,TRBV27,-,CASSSLRGPDTQYF,TGTGCCAGCAGTTCTCTTAGGGGCCCAGATACGCAGTATTTT
-,TRBJ2-7,12,TRBV19,many,CASSRDLYEQYF,TGTGCCAGTAGCCGGGACCTCTACGAGCAGTACTTC
TRBD1,TRBJ1-1,13,TRBV7-6,many,CASSLAEGAKAFF,TGTGCCAGCAGCTTAGCGGAGGGGGCGAAAGCTTTCTTT
-,TRBJ1-4,12,TRBV3-1,many,CASSPTTGGLFF,TGTGCCAGCAGCCCTACGACAGGAGGACTGTTTTTT
TRBD2,TRBJ2-7,15,TRBV29-1,many,CSALLGTSGYYEQYF,TGCAGCGCCCTATTAGGGACTAGCGGGTACTACGAGCAGTACTTC
-,TRBJ2-4,15,TRBV6-2/TRBV6-3,-,CASSYRQDEWHIQYF,TGTGCCAGCAGTTACCGGCAGGACGAGTGGCACATTCAGTACTTC
TRBD1,TRBJ1-5,15,TRBV20-1,many,CSAAQGPLSNQPQHF,TGCAGTGCTGCACAGGGGCCACTTAGCAATCAGCCCCAGCATTTT
TRBD2,TRBJ2-1,16,TRBV24-1,many,CATSDLTSSGTHEQFF,TGTGCCACCAGTGATTTGACGTCTAGCGGTACCCATGAGCAGTTCTTC
-,TRBJ1-1,15,TRBV7-9,few,CASSIEGARAFEAFF,TGTGCCAGCAGCATCGAAGGGGCGCGGGCATTCGAAGCTTTCTTT
-,TRBJ2-1,16,TRBV4-3,-,CASSQDGGYGYNEQFF,TGCGCCAGCAGCCAAGATGGGGGATACGGATACAATGAGCAGTTCTTC
-,TRBJ1-6,15,TRBV7-8,few,CASSLVGASNSPLHF,TGTGCCAGCAGCTTAGTAGGGGCCAGCAATTCACCCCTCCACTTT
-,TRBJ2-7,11,TRBV25-1,many,CASSYDYEQYF,TGTGCCAGCAGCTACGACTACGAGCAGTACTTC
-,TRBJ2-1,15,TRBV7-9,many,CASSLAPRGHNEQFF,TGTGCCAGCAGCTTAGCCCCGAGGGGCCACAATGAGCAGTTCTTC